The entry below describes one T cell receptor (beta chain). The sample comes from a study of blood T cell repertoires in COVID-19. Study details: The United States, Italy and Spain supplied acute and convalescent COVID-19 samples. Sources were T cells, B-cell-depleted T cells, or PBMCs; the material itself was cDNA or gDNA.

As originally analysed: Reference gene primers were amplified, and this amplification served to estimate nucleated cell counts. Sequencing was performed with immunoSEQ multiplex PCR; in TCRdb, only in-frame clones are kept and a portion is missing. That table supplies the V and J calls and clone size; D and trimming were determined from the DNA. The sample lists about 170,000 clones, approximately 80% seen once, with 9.1% in the top ten. This CDR3 has 14 amino acids. Germline loops: CDR1 LNHDA, CDR2 SQIVND (reference sequence). Trimming removed 7 bases from V and 3 bases from J, with 15 bases in between.

This receptor was obtained from an elderly woman with active or convalescent COVID-19. The chain combines TRBV19 with TRBJ1-2; possible D gene TRBD1, 6 bases. What was sequenced was peripheral blood. CDR3 nucleotides: TGTGCCAGTACCCTGGACAGTGGGGACTATGGCTACACCTTC. Its protein product is CASTLDSGDYGYTF.